Presented here are 13 T cell receptor beta chains from one specimen sequenced in a study of T cell repertoires in aging, cancer and after chemotherapy. Rearranged V-D-J TRB sequences were amplified with a mixed TRB-A/B primer pool. Via MiXCR, TCRdb re-called the multiplex PCR reads, giving one row per CDR3 protein. Of about 2,900 distinct CDR3 sequences in the sample, about 20% are singletons; the top ten hold about 40%. TCR beta rearrangements were amplified from peripheral blood genomic DNA. Input material: blood. The receptors shown here come from a human donor with a blood cancer.

By share, this clonotype counts as medium-sized. CDR3 protein: CAWNLAPVPRTDTQYF. CDR3 nucleotide sequence: TGTGCCTGGAACCTAGCGCCGGTCCCTCGCACAGATACGCAGTATTTT. V is TRBV30 and J is TRBJ2-3; tentatively, D is TRBD2 (6 bases). The germline gives CDR1 GTSNPN, CDR2 SVGIG (reference sequence). The V end was cut by 4 bases, the J end by 1 base, with 18 bases between. The CDR3 covers 16 residues.

The J gene is TRBJ1-2, the V gene TRBV7-2; 10 positions agree with TRBD1. Unmatched junction bases numbered 7, after V lost 0 bases and J lost 6 bases. The germline V gene encodes CDR1 SGHTA and CDR2 FQGNSA. The CDR3 is 16 amino acids. This CDR3 reads CASSLAPTGGANGYTF. CDR3 nucleotides: TGTGCCAGCAGCTTAGCCCCGACAGGGGGCGCAAATGGCTACACCTTC.

By sample share, this clonotype is medium-sized. The chain is built from TRBV5-4 and TRBJ2-1; no firm D call. Germline assignment: CDR1 SGHNT and CDR2 YYREEE (reference sequence). This CDR3 has 13 residues. Trimming removed 7 bases at V and 0 bases at J, with 8 bases between. The CDR3 DNA reads TGTGCCAGCCAGCAGAGCTCCTACAATGAGCAGTTCTTC. Protein sequence: CASQQSSYNEQFF.

This clonotype is labeled as medium-sized (0.01 to 0.1%). V usage is TRBV6-4 and J usage is TRBJ2-2; maybe TRBD2 (5 bases). V was shortened by 3 bases and J by 6 bases, with 8 bases between the two germline ends. The CDR3 totals 13 residues. The germline CDR1 and CDR2 sequences are MRHNA and SNTAGT. The chain's CDR3 is CASSEEESGELFF. CDR3 nucleotides: TGTGCCAGCAGTGAGGAGGAATCCGGGGAGCTGTTTTTT.

V usage is TRBV7-4 and J usage is TRBJ1-3; 7 nucleotides match TRBD1. CDR1 and CDR2 (germline): SGHVT, SQSDAQ. This CDR3 spans 16 amino acids. V lost 0 bases, J lost 2 bases, and 4 bases stayed unmatched. The CDR3 sequence is CASSLAGQLTGNTIYF. CDR3 sequence (DNA): TGTGCCAGCAGCTTAGCGGGACAGTTAACTGGAAACACCATATATTTT.

The chain has TRBV13 and TRBJ1-1; no definite D call. Deletions cut 3 bases from V and 1 base from J, with 6 bases between. Germline-derived CDR1 and CDR2 are PRHDT and FYEKMQ (reference sequence). The CDR3 has 13 residues. This CDR3 reads CASSFSQNTEAFF. The CDR3 nucleotides are TGTGCCAGCAGCTTTAGCCAGAACACTGAAGCTTTCTTT. Filled out from reference TRBV13 and TRBJ1-1, the complete variable domain reads AAGVIQSPRHLIKEKRETATLKCYPIPRHDTVYWYQQGPGQDPQFLISFYEKMQSDKGSIPDRFSAQQFSDYHSELNMSSLELGDSALYFCASSFSQNTEAFFGQGTRLTVV.

By share of the sample, this clonotype is large. V is TRBV6-5 and J is TRBJ1-3; D not certain. The CDR3 runs to 15 residues. The germline V gene has CDR1 MNHEY and CDR2 SVGAGI. Trimming stripped 4 bases from V and 2 bases from J, with 12 bases between. The CDR3 nucleotides read TGTGCCAGCAGTTTCGGCAGGACGACTGGAAACACCATATATTTT. Translating gives CASSFGRTTGNTIYF.

This clonotype is categorized as medium-sized. The rearrangement links TRBV20-1 to TRBJ2-3; D ambiguous. The V gene's germline CDR1 is DFQATT and CDR2 SNEGSKA (reference sequence). Trimming removed 2 bases from V and 0 bases from J, with 9 bases in between. This CDR3 has 14 amino acids. CDR3 residues: CSARMTISTDTQYF. The DNA for the CDR3 is TGCAGTGCTAGAATGACAATTAGCACAGATACGCAGTATTTT.

This clonotype is judged medium-sized. The chain links TRBV11-1 to TRBJ1-2; D is unclear. Trimming took off 2 bases at V and 4 bases at J, with 8 bases between the two ends. CDR1 SGHAT and CDR2 FQDESV come from the germline V gene (reference sequence). The CDR3 totals 13 residues. The CDR3 is CASSLPAGYGYTF. The CDR3 bases are TGTGCCAGCAGCTTACCGGCGGGCTATGGCTACACCTTC.

In its sample, this clonotype is medium-sized. The chain combines TRBV6-1 with TRBJ1-5, with D possibly being TRBD1 (5 bases). The germline V gene has CDR1 MNHNS and CDR2 SASEGT. V was cut by 2 bases and J by 7 bases, with 12 bases left in between. This CDR3 comprises 14 residues. CDR3 bases: TGTGCCAGCAGTGAAACAGGCCGGGTACAGCCCCAGCATTTT. It yields the protein CASSETGRVQPQHF.

By its share, this clonotype is medium-sized (0.01 to 0.1%). The CDR3, as DNA: TGTGCCAGCTCACCACCAGGGGAAGGTTTACGGTCCTACGAGCAGTACTTC. It specifies CASSPPGEGLRSYEQYF. V is TRBV18 and J is TRBJ2-7; a weak D match, TRBD1 (5 bases). V shed 0 bases and J shed 1 base, with 16 bases lying between them. Germline V gene lookup returns CDR1 KGHSH and CDR2 LQKENI. This CDR3 spans 17 amino acids.

The CDR3 nucleotides read TGTGCCAGCAGTTGGGGTGAGACCCAGTACTTC. Protein sequence: CASSWGETQYF. The J gene is TRBJ2-5, the V gene TRBV6-6; D is uncertain. CDR3 size: 11 residues. Germline CDR1 is MNHNY and CDR2 is SVGAGI (reference sequence). The V end was cut by 4 bases, the J end by 5 bases, with 5 bases between.

The V gene is TRBV6-1, the J gene TRBJ2-1, with 8 nucleotides matching TRBD1. This CDR3 region has 15 residues. The germline CDR1 and CDR2 sequences are MNHNS and SASEGT. Trimming cost V 5 bases and J 0 bases; bases outside gene matches: 3. In DNA, the CDR3 is TGTGCCAGCAGTCCCAGGGGGCCCTCCTACAATGAGCAGTTCTTC. This gives the protein CASSPRGPSYNEQFF.